The 17 T cell receptor beta chains in this list originate from one sample, sequenced in a study of cytotoxic CD8 clonotypes in ibrutinib-treated CLL (dated by TCRdb to the early 2020s). Read against the paper, the sample's time point label means: about a year on ibrutinib. Libraries were built with the immunoSEQ multiplex PCR assay. In TCRdb, the immuneACCESS table is reduced to in-frame sequences with V and J assigned. These tables do not hold every clone; where another copy was compared, an unresolved V gene accounts for under half, and the others remain unexplained. For this sample the table gives over 150,000 clones, of which 81% were detected only once. The ten largest make up about 2% of the sample. Material: PBMCs, obtained after 12 months of ibrutinib treatment. All receptors derive from a human donor with chronic lymphocytic leukemia.

The chain is built from TRBV6-4 and TRBJ2-5; TRBD1 matches at 7 bases. This CDR3 spans 13 amino acids. Per germline, CDR1 MRHNA and CDR2 SNTAGT. V gave up 2 bases and J gave up 6 bases; unmatched junction bases: 3. CDR3 amino acids: CASSDEQGKTQYF. As DNA, the CDR3 is TGTGCCAGCAGTGACGAACAGGGGAAGACCCAGTACTTC.

The rearrangement links TRBV6-1 to TRBJ1-3, with D unclear. The CDR3 loop spans 17 amino acids. CDR1 and CDR2 (germline): MNHNS, SASEGT. V lost 2 bases, J lost 0 bases, and 14 bases lay in between. The CDR3 protein is CASSEYPIEASGNTIYF. The CDR3 DNA is TGTGCCAGCAGTGAATATCCGATAGAGGCCTCTGGAAACACCATATATTTT.

This clone showed up just once. The chain recombines TRBV10-1 with TRBJ2-7; TRBD2 is a possible D gene (6 bases). V dropped 8 bases and J dropped 6 bases, with 20 bases sitting between them. The CDR3 length is 14 residues. CDR1 is WNHNN, CDR2 SYGVQD, per germline (reference sequence). CDR3 residues: CASVCGAEEVEQYF. CDR3 bases: TGCGCCAGCGTATGCGGGGCCGAGGAGGTCGAGCAGTACTTC.

The CDR3 DNA reads TGTGCCAGCAGTGAACAACTAGCGGGAGACAATGAGCAGTTCTTC. Protein: CASSEQLAGDNEQFF. The chain links TRBV2 to TRBJ2-1; 11 bases line up with TRBD2. Unmatched junction bases numbered 2, after V lost 2 bases and J lost 5 bases. This CDR3 has 15 residues. Germline CDR1 is SNHLY and CDR2 is FYNNEI.

V and J are TRBV6-6 and TRBJ2-3; D remains unclear. The CDR3 consists of 13 residues. V lost 4 bases, J lost 1 base, and 6 bases lay in between. Germline CDR1 and CDR2: MNHNY and SVGAGI (reference sequence). CDR3 sequence: CASSLDGTDTQYF. The DNA for the CDR3 is TGTGCCAGCAGTTTAGATGGCACAGATACGCAGTATTTT.

This chain uses TRBV6-5 with TRBJ2-7; 11 bases fit TRBD2. Trimming cost V 7 bases and J 0 bases; bases outside gene matches: 5. There are 15 residues in the CDR3. Germline lookup yields CDR1 MNHEY and CDR2 SVGAGI. CDR3 sequence reads: CASTYTSGSSYEQYF. The CDR3 DNA is TGTGCCAGCACCTACACTAGCGGGAGCTCCTACGAGCAGTACTTC.

The table lists this clone with a count of one. The V call is TRBV25-1, the J call TRBJ2-1; the D gene could be TRBD1 or TRBD2 (5 bases each). From germline, CDR1 is MGHDK and CDR2 SYGVNS. CDR3 size: 16 residues. With 1 base removed from V and 7 bases from J, the gap between germline ends came to 17 bases. The CDR3 spells CASSEFAQAGRNEQFF. As DNA, the CDR3 is TGTGCCAGCAGTGAATTCGCACAGGCAGGGAGAAATGAGCAGTTCTTC. The full variable domain, rest sourced from reference TRBV25-1 and TRBJ2-1, is EADIYQTPRYLVIGTGKKITLECSQTMGHDKMYWYQQDPGMELHLIHYSYGVNSTEKGDLSSESTVSRIRTEHFPLTLESARPSHTSQYLCASSEFAQAGRNEQFFGPGTRLTVL.

The chain combines TRBV19 with TRBJ2-3; no definite D call. Germline CDR1 is LNHDA and CDR2 is SQIVND (reference sequence). Between the trimmed V and J ends, which lost 7 bases and 1 base, there was a span of 12 bases. CDR3 length: 14 residues. The CDR3 spells CASKTRGGTDTQYF. CDR3 in DNA: TGTGCCAGTAAAACGCGAGGTGGCACAGATACGCAGTATTTT.

A single count supports this clone. The chain uses TRBV19 and TRBJ1-5; D possibly corresponds to TRBD1 (5 bases). CDR1 is LNHDA, CDR2 SQIVND, per germline (reference sequence). The V end lost 7 bases, the J end lost 5 bases, and 18 bases lay between the germline ends. The CDR3 is 15 amino acids. This CDR3 is CASTLRQGLDQPQHF. As DNA, the CDR3 is TGTGCCAGTACCCTGAGGCAGGGCTTAGATCAGCCCCAGCATTTT.

The rearrangement links TRBV20-1 to TRBJ1-2; tentatively, D is TRBD1 (5 bases). This CDR3 has 11 amino acids. The V gene's germline CDR1 is DFQATT and CDR2 SNEGSKA (reference sequence). The CDR3 loop reads CCRGTNYGYTF. The CDR3 DNA reads as TGCTGTCGGGGGACTAACTATGGCTACACCTTC.

CDR3 DNA sequence: TGTGCCAGCAGCGTAGAGCCAGGGGTAGTGAATGAAAAACTGTTTTTT. Amino acid sequence: CASSVEPGVVNEKLFF. The V call is TRBV9, the J call TRBJ1-4; D possibly corresponds to TRBD1 (6 bases). Trimming took 0 bases from V and 5 from J, leaving 14 bases between them. Germline V gene lookup returns CDR1 SGDLS and CDR2 YYNGEE. The CDR3 has 16 residues.

V gene TRBV6-5 combines with J gene TRBJ1-5; no reliable D call. The CDR3 consists of 13 residues. Germline CDR1 and CDR2: MNHEY and SVGAGI. V was cut by 9 bases and J by 2 bases, with 11 bases left in between. The CDR3 DNA sequence: TGTGCCAGTGGACTCGGGGGCAATCAGCCCCAGCATTTT. Amino acid sequence: CASGLGGNQPQHF.

J is TRBJ1-5 and V is TRBV19; 9 bases agree with TRBD1. This CDR3 has 15 amino acids. Looked up from germline, CDR1 is LNHDA and CDR2 is SQIVND (reference sequence). With 7 bases clipped from V and 4 bases from J, the junction kept 8 bases outside the gene matches. The CDR3 coding sequence is TGTGCCAGTACCACAGACAGGGGGAGGAATCAGCCCCAGCATTTT. This encodes CASTTDRGRNQPQHF.

The chain joins TRBV6-1 to TRBJ1-1, with D possibly TRBD1 on 5 matching bases. Germline-derived CDR1 and CDR2 are MNHNS and SASEGT. The CDR3 has 13 amino acids. V gave up 10 bases and J gave up 5 bases, with 17 bases separating them. The CDR3 DNA reads TGTGCCACATCGACGGGACTCAGTACTGAAGCTTTCTTT. Its translation: CATSTGLSTEAFF.

This rearrangement joins TRBV19 to TRBJ2-7, with D maybe TRBD1 (5 bases). CDR1 and CDR2 from the germline V gene are LNHDA and SQIVND (reference sequence). Trimming took 5 bases from V and 0 from J, leaving 17 bases between them. This CDR3 comprises 16 residues. The CDR3, as DNA: TGTGCCAGTAGTTCCCCCAACAGGCGACACTCCTACGAGCAGTACTTC. Translated, it gives CASSSPNRRHSYEQYF. The whole variable domain, filled in from reference TRBV19 and TRBJ2-7, reads DGGITQSPKYLFRKEGQNVTLSCEQNLNHDAMYWYRQDPGQGLRLIYYSQIVNDFQKGDIAEGYSVSREKKESFPLTVTSAQKNPTAFYLCASSSPNRRHSYEQYFGPGTRLTVT.

This clone turned up a few times. V usage is TRBV11-1 and J usage is TRBJ2-5; TRBD1 matches 7 bases. Trimming took 1 base from V and 6 from J; bases not matched to a gene: 8. CDR1 and CDR2 (germline): SGHAT, FQDESV (reference sequence). The CDR3 runs 15 residues. The CDR3 region has the DNA TGTGCCAGCAGCTTAGAGGGGGCCGGAATGAAGACCCAGTACTTC. This codes for CASSLEGAGMKTQYF.

The V call is TRBV14, the J call TRBJ2-7; TRBD1 agrees at 7 bases. This CDR3 region has 12 residues. Germline V gene data show CDR1 as SGHDN and CDR2 as FVKESK. V shed 4 bases and J 6 bases; nucleotides not matched to a gene: 3. CDR3 DNA sequence: TGTGCCAGCAGCCTTAACAGGGGCGAGCAGTACTTC. Protein: CASSLNRGEQYF.